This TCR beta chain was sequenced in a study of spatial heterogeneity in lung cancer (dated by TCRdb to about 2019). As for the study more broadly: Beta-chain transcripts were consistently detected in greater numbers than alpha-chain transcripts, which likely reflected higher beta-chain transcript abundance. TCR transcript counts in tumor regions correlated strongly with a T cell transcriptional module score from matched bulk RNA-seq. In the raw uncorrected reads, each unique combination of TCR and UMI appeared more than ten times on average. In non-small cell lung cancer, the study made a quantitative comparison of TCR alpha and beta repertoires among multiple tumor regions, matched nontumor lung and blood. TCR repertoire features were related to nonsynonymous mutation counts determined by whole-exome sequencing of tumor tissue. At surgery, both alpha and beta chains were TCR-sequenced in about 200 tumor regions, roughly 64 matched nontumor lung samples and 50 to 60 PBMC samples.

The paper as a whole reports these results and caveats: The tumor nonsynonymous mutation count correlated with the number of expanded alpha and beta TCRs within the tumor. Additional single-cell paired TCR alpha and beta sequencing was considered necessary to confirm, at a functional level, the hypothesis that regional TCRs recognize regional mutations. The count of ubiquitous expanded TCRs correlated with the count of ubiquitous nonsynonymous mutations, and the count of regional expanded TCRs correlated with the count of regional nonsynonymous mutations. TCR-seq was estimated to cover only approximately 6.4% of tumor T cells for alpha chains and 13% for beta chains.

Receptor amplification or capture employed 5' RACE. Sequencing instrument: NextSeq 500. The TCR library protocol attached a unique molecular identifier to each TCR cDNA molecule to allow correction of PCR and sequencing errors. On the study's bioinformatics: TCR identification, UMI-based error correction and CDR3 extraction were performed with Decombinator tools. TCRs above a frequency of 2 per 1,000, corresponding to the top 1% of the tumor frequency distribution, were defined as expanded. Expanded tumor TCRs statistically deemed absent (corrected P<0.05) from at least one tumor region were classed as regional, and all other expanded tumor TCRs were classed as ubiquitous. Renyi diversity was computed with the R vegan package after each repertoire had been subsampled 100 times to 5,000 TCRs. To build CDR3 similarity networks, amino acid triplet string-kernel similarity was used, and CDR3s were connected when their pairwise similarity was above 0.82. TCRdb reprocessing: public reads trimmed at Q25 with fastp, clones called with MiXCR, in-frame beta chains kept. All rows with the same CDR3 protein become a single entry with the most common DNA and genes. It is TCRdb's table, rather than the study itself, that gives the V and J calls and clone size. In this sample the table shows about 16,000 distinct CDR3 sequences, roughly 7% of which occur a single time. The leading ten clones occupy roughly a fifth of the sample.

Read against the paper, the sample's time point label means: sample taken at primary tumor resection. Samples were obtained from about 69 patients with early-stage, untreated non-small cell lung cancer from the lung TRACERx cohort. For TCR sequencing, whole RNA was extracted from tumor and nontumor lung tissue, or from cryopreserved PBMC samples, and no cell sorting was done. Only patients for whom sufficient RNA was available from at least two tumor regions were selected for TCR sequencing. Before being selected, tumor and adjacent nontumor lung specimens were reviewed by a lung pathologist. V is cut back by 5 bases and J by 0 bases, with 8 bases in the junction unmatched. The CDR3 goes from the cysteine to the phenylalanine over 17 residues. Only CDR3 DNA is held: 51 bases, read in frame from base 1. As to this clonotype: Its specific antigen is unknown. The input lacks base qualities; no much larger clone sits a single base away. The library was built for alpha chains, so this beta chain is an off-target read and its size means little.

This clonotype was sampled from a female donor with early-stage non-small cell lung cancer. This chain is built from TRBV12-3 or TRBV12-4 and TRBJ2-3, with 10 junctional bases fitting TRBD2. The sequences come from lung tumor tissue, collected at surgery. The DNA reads TGTGCCAGCAGTCCGGCTAGGACTAGCGGCAGCACAGATACGCAGTATTTT. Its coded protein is CASSPARTSGSTDTQYF.